This T cell receptor (beta chain) was sequenced for a study of blood T cells in healthy people across ages. For the study at large: In model experiments, template switching was able to capture about one barcoded beta molecule for every two T cells that were present.

This CDR3 has 15 amino acids. From germline, CDR1 is SGHRS and CDR2 YFSETQ. V was trimmed by 4 bases and J by 3 bases, leaving 14 bases between them. PCR was performed a second time for about 6 to 11 cycles using a sample-barcoded 5' primer and a J-beta primer mix. TCRdb fed the 5' RACE reads into MiXCR, producing one record per CDR3 protein. The table lists 1.2 million to 1.5 million distinct CDR3 sequences, approximately 38% of them singletons, with 7.9% in the top ten. This rearrangement joins TRBV5-1 to TRBJ2-1; perhaps TRBD2 as D (5 bases). The origin of this receptor is a woman between 18 and 30 years old in good health. Sequenced sample: blood. Written as DNA, the CDR3 is TGCGCCAGCAGCCTAAACGGACGGGACTACAATGAGCAGTTCTTC. This gives the protein CASSLNGRDYNEQFF.